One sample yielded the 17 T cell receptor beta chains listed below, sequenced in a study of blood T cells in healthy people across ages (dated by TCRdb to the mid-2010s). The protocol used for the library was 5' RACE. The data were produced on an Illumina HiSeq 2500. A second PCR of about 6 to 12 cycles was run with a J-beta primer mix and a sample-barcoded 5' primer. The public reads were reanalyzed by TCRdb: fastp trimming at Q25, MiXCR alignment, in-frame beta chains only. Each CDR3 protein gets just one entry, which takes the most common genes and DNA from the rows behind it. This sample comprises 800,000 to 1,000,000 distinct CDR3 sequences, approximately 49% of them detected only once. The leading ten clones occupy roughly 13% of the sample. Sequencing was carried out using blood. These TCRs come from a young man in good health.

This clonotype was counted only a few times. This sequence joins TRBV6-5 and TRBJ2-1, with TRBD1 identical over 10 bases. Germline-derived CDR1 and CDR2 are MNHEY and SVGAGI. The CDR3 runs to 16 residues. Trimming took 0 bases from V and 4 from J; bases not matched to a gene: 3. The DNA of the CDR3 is TGTGCCAGCAGTTACTCCCGGACAGGGGGTTACAATGAGCAGTTCTTC. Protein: CASSYSRTGGYNEQFF.

CDR3: CSASGHLTYEQYF. CDR3 DNA sequence: TGCAGTGCTAGCGGGCACCTCACCTACGAGCAGTACTTC. The J gene is TRBJ2-7, the V gene TRBV20-1; D not resolved. Germline V gene data show CDR1 as DFQATT and CDR2 as SNEGSKA (reference sequence). The CDR3 is 13 amino acids. V was trimmed by 3 bases and J by 2 bases, leaving 11 bases between them.

CDR3 sequence: CATQDRTYNEQFF. DNA for the CDR3: TGTGCCACTCAGGACAGGACCTACAATGAGCAGTTCTTC. This chain connects TRBV6-2 or TRBV6-3 to TRBJ2-1, with 7 bases matching TRBD1. This CDR3 spans 13 amino acids. Trimming cost V 10 bases and J 2 bases; bases outside gene matches: 5. Looked up from germline, CDR1 is MNHEY and CDR2 is SVGEGT.

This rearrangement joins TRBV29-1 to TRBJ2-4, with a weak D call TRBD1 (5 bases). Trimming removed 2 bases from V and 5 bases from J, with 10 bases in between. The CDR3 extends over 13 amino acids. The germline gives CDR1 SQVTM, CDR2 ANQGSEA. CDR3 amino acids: CSVEHVGENIQYF. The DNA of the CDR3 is TGCAGCGTTGAACACGTAGGGGAAAACATTCAGTACTTC.

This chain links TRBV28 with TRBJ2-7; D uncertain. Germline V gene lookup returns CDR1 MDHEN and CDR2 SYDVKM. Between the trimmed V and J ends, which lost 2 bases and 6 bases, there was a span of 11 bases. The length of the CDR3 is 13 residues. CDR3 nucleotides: TGTGCCAGCAGTTTACACGGGTTCGCCGAGCAGTACTTC. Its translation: CASSLHGFAEQYF.

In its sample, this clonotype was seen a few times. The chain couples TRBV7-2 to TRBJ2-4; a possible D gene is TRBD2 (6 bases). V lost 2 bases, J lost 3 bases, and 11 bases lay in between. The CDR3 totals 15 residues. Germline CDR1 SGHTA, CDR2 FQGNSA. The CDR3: CASSLPRGFKNIQYF. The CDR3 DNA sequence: TGTGCCAGCAGCTTACCCCGGGGGTTCAAAAACATTCAGTACTTC. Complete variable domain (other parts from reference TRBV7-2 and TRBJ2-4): GAGVSQSPSNKVTEKGKDVELRCDPISGHTALYWYRQSLGQGLEFLIYFQGNSAPDKSGLPSDRFSAERTGGSVSTLTIQRTQQEDSAVYLCASSLPRGFKNIQYFGAGTRLSVL.

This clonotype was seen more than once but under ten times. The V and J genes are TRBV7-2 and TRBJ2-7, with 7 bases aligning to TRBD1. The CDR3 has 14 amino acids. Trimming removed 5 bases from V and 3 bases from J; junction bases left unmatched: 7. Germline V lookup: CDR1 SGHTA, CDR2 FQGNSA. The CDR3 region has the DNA TGTGCCAGCAGCCCGGGACAGATTTACTACGAGCAGTACTTC. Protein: CASSPGQIYYEQYF.

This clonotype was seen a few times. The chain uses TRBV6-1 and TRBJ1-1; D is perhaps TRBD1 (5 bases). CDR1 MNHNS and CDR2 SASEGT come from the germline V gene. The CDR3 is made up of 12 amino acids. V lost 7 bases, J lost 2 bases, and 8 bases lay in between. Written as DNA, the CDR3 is TGTGCCAGCATAAGGGGTAACACTGAAGCTTTCTTT. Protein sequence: CASIRGNTEAFF.

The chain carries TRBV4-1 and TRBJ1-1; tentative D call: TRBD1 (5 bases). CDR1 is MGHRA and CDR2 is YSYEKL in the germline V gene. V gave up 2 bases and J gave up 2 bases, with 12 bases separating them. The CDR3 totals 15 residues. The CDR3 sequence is CASSQPDSFNTEAFF. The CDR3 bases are TGCGCCAGCAGCCAACCCGACAGTTTCAACACTGAAGCTTTCTTT.

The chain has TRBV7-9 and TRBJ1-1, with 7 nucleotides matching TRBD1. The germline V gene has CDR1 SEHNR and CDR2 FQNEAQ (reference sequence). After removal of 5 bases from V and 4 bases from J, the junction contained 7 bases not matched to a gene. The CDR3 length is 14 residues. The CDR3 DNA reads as TGTGCCAGCAGCCGGGGGACAGCGAGCACTGAAGCTTTCTTT. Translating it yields CASSRGTASTEAFF.

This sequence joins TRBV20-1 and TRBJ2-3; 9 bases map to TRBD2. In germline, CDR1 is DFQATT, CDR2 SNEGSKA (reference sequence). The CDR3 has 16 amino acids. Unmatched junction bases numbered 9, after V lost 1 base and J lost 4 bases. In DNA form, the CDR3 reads TGCAGTGCTAGAGTAGTCGCTAGCGGGGTTTCAGATACGCAGTATTTT. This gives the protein CSARVVASGVSDTQYF.

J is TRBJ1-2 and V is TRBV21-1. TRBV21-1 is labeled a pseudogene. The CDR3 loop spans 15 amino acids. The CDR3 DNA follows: TGTGCCAGCCGACAAGATGACAAAGCTAACTATGGCTACACCTTC. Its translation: CASRQDDKANYGYTF.

The CDR3 DNA reads as TGTGCCAGCAACCACAGGGGGGAAGAGACCCAGTACTTC. Translating gives CASNHRGEETQYF. This chain connects TRBV6-1 to TRBJ2-5; 8 bases are a match to TRBD1. V dropped 7 bases and J dropped 3; count of bases not matched to a gene: 4. CDR1 and CDR2 (germline): MNHNS, SASEGT. CDR3 length: 13 amino acids.

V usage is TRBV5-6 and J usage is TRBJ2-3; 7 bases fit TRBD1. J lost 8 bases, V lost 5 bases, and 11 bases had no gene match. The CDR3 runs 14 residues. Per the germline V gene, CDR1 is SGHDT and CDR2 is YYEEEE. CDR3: CASSSQGTRGTQYF. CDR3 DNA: TGTGCCAGCAGTTCACAGGGGACCAGAGGTACGCAGTATTTT.

The CDR3 protein is CASSVDWAVSYGYTF. DNA of the CDR3: TGTGCCAGCAGCGTAGATTGGGCGGTGAGCTATGGCTACACCTTC. This chain links TRBV9 with TRBJ1-2; D is undetermined. Trimming took off 0 bases at V and 4 bases at J, with 13 bases between the two ends. The germline CDR1 and CDR2 sequences are SGDLS and YYNGEE. The CDR3 loop spans 15 amino acids.

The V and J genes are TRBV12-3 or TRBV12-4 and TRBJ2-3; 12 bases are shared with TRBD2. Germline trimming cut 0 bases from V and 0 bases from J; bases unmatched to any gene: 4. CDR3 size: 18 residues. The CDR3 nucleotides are TGTGCCAGCAGTTTAGCGACTAGCGGGAGTCCTAGCACAGATACGCAGTATTTT. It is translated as CASSLATSGSPSTDTQYF.

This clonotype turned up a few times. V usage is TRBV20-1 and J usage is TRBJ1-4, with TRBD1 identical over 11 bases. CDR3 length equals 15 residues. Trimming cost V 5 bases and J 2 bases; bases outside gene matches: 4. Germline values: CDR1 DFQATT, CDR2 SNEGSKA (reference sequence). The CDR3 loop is CSASGQGATNEKLFF. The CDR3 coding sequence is TGCAGTGCTTCTGGACAGGGGGCCACTAATGAAAAACTGTTTTTT.